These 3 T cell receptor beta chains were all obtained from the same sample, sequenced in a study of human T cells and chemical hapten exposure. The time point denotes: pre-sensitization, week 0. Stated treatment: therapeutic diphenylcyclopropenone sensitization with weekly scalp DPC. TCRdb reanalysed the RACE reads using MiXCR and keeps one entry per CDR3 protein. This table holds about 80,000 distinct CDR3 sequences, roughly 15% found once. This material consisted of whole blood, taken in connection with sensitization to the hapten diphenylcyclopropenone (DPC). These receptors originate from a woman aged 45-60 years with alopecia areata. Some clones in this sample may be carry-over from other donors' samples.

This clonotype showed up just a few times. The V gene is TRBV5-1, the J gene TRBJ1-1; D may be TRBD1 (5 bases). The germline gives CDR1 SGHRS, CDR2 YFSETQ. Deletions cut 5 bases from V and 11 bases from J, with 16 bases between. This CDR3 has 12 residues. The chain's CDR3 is CASSPQGAEAFF. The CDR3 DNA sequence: TGCGCCAGCAGTCCGCAGGGTGCGGAGGCTTTCTTT. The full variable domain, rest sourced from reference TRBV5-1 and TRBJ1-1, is KAGVTQTPRYLIKTRGQQVTLSCSPISGHRSVSWYQQTPGQGLQFLFEYFSETQRNKGNFPGRFSGRQFSNSRSEMNVSTLELGDSALYLCASSPQGAEAFFGQGTRLTVV.

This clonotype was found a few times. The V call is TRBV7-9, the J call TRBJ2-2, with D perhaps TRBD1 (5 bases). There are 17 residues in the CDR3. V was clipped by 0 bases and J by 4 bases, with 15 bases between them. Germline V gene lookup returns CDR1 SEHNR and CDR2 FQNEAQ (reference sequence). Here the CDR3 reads CASSLASATRATGELFF. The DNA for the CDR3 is TGTGCCAGCAGCTTAGCTTCTGCGACCAGGGCCACCGGGGAGCTGTTTTTT.

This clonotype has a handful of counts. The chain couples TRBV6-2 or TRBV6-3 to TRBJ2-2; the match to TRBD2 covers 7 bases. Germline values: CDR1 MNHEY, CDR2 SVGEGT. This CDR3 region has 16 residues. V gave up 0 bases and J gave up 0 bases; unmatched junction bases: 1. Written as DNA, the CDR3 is TGTGCCAGCAGTTACTCGGCGGGAGCGAACACCGGGGAGCTGTTTTTT. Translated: CASSYSAGANTGELFF.